The 19 T cell receptor beta chains below all came from one sample that was sequenced in a study of CD8+ T cells in alopecia areata. The sample's treatment: oral pan-JAK inhibitor, 5-10 mg twice daily. The authors extracted RNA and reverse transcribed it into cDNA as the sequencing template. The data were produced by immunoSEQ multiplex PCR, yet TCRdb's version contains in-frame clones alone and is incomplete. The sample consists of approximately 150,000 clones, roughly nine tenths of them appearing once. The sequencing used CD8+ T cells sorted from blood, collected at week 4, from a patient treated with tofacitinib. All receptors derive from a human donor with alopecia areata.

The J gene is TRBJ2-7, the V gene TRBV10-3; 9 nucleotides match TRBD1. This CDR3 is 15 amino acids long. After removal of 3 bases from V and 1 base from J, the junction contained 4 bases not matched to a gene. From germline, CDR1 is ENHRY and CDR2 SYGVKD. CDR3 bases: TGTGCCATCAGTGAACCGACAGGGGGATCCTACGAGCAGTACTTC. Translation: CAISEPTGGSYEQYF.

The chain links TRBV27 to TRBJ2-1; D ambiguous. The CDR3 spans 11 residues. V lost 1 base to trimming and J lost 6 bases, with 1 base between them. Germline lookup yields CDR1 MNHEY and CDR2 SMNVEV (reference sequence). Here the CDR3 reads CASSLFNEQFF. CDR3 in DNA: TGTGCCAGCAGTTTATTCAATGAGCAGTTCTTC.

This chain links TRBV7-2 with TRBJ1-2; unclear D gene. Germline values: CDR1 SGHTA, CDR2 FQGNSA. V was trimmed by 3 bases and J by 6 bases, leaving 11 bases between them. This CDR3 contains 13 residues. The CDR3: CASSFLSDHGYTF. The CDR3 nucleotides read TGTGCCAGCAGCTTTCTCAGCGACCATGGCTACACCTTC.

This clone was detected only once. This rearrangement joins TRBV7-8 to TRBJ2-1, with D possibly being TRBD2 (6 bases). The CDR3 contains 16 residues. Trimming shortened V by 0 bases and J by 5 bases, and 14 bases separated the two germline ends. Germline-derived CDR1 and CDR2 are SGHVS and FQNEAQ. CDR3 loop: CASSLARLARDNEQFF. For the CDR3, the DNA is TGTGCCAGCAGCTTAGCGCGCCTAGCGAGAGACAATGAGCAGTTCTTC.

This clone has a single count. The chain couples TRBV27 to TRBJ1-4; D gene ambiguous. V lost 6 bases and J 6 bases, leaving 8 bases between the germline ends. The CDR3 covers 12 residues. CDR1 MNHEY and CDR2 SMNVEV come from the germline V gene (reference sequence). In nucleotides, the CDR3 is TGTGCCAGCAGCAGTATGGATGAAAAACTGTTTTTT. The encoded protein is CASSSMDEKLFF.

This rearrangement joins TRBV5-1 to TRBJ2-7; D call uncertain. Trimming cost V 1 base and J 1 base, with 12 bases left between them. The CDR3 covers 15 residues. Germline CDR1 reads SGHRS; CDR2 reads YFSETQ. The CDR3 here is CASSLTPDFSYEQYF. The CDR3 nucleotides are TGCGCCAGCAGCTTGACACCGGATTTTTCCTACGAGCAGTACTTC.

The chain joins TRBV6-4 to TRBJ2-3, with TRBD1 identical over 9 bases. The V gene end was trimmed by 2 bases and the J gene end by 2 bases; junction bases not matched to a gene: 5. The CDR3 totals 16 residues. Germline V gene data show CDR1 as MRHNA and CDR2 as SNTAGT. The CDR3 reads CASSDIWDRATDTQYF. The CDR3 nucleotides read TGTGCCAGCAGTGACATCTGGGACAGGGCCACAGATACGCAGTATTTT.

This chain uses TRBV15 with TRBJ2-7, with 10 nucleotides matching TRBD1. The CDR3 is 15 amino acids. Per the germline V gene, CDR1 is LNHNV and CDR2 is YYDKDF (reference sequence). Germline trimming cut 4 bases from V and 6 bases from J; bases unmatched to any gene: 9. CDR3 protein: CATSIRRDRGGEQYF. The CDR3 DNA reads TGTGCCACCAGCATACGCCGGGACAGGGGTGGCGAGCAGTACTTC.

The CDR3 nucleotides are TGCGCCAGCAGCTTGATGGGAGTTGGGACTGAAGCTTTCTTT. This translates into CASSLMGVGTEAFF. This chain connects TRBV5-1 to TRBJ1-1; D gene ambiguous. This CDR3 spans 14 amino acids. V lost 1 base to trimming and J lost 5 bases, with 12 bases between them. Germline values: CDR1 SGHRS, CDR2 YFSETQ.

The rearrangement joins TRBV20-1 to TRBJ2-1, with D perhaps matching TRBD1 or TRBD2 (5 bases each). Per germline, CDR1 DFQATT and CDR2 SNEGSKA (reference sequence). The V end lost 3 bases, the J end lost 13 bases, and 10 bases lay between the germline ends. The CDR3 has 10 residues. The CDR3 DNA reads TGCAGTGCTAGGTCTGGGACCCAGTTCTTC. The encoded protein is CSARSGTQFF.

The chain recombines TRBV27 with TRBJ1-5, with D unresolved. Trimming removed 6 bases from V and 0 bases from J, with 3 bases in between. Looked up from germline, CDR1 is MNHEY and CDR2 is SMNVEV (reference sequence). The CDR3 runs 12 residues. This CDR3 is CASSRSNQPQHF. The CDR3 bases are TGTGCCAGCAGCCGTAGCAATCAGCCCCAGCATTTT.

The chain combines TRBV29-1 with TRBJ2-7; possibly TRBD1 for D (5 bases). Trimming stripped 7 bases from V and 5 bases from J, with 15 bases between. Germline CDR1 SQVTM, CDR2 ANQGSEA. The CDR3 is made up of 12 amino acids. The chain's CDR3 is CSASQALDEQYF. In DNA form, the CDR3 reads TGCAGCGCGTCACAGGCTCTTGACGAGCAGTACTTC.

The chain links TRBV12-5 to TRBJ1-2; D uncertain. Per germline, CDR1 LGHNT and CDR2 FRNRAP. Trimming cost V 1 base and J 2 bases, with 5 bases left between them. The CDR3 has 13 residues. Here the CDR3 reads CASGLDRNYGYTF. Written as DNA, the CDR3 is TGTGCTAGTGGTTTGGACAGAAACTATGGCTACACCTTC. Supplemented by reference TRBV12-5 and TRBJ1-2, the full variable domain reads DARVTQTPRHKVTEMGQEVTMRCQPILGHNTVFWYRQTMMQGLELLAYFRNRAPLDDSGMPKDRFSAEMPDATLATLKIQPSEPRDSAVYFCASGLDRNYGYTFGSGTRLTVV.

CDR3 nucleotides: TGTGCCAGCAGCGACGACAGGGGGCGAGAGACCCAGTACTTC. It encodes CASSDDRGRETQYF. This chain uses TRBV5-6 with TRBJ2-5, with TRBD1 matching 10 bases. The germline V gene encodes CDR1 SGHDT and CDR2 YYEEEE. V was clipped by 4 bases and J by 4 bases; unmatched bases: 4. The CDR3 has 14 residues.

This chain connects TRBV29-1 to TRBJ2-2; weak D call: TRBD2 (6 bases). This CDR3 comprises 14 residues. The V end lost 3 bases, the J end lost 4 bases, and 12 bases lay between the germline ends. CDR1 is SQVTM, CDR2 ANQGSEA, per germline. This CDR3 is CSVEEGQGTGELFF. CDR3 DNA sequence: TGCAGCGTTGAGGAGGGGCAGGGCACCGGGGAGCTGTTTTTT.

For this clone: At one end the junction does not follow the germline gene, possibly because of a read error. The chain combines TRBV19 with TRBJ1-4; perhaps TRBD1 as D (6 bases). CDR1 and CDR2 (germline): LNHDA, SQIVND (reference sequence). CDR3 length equals 14 residues. The CDR3 coding sequence is TGTGCCAGTAGTATACTACAGGGTGGTGAAAAACTGTTTTTC. It specifies CASSILQGGEKLFF.

The chain has TRBV27 and TRBJ1-2; D remains unclear. The V gene lost 4 bases and the J gene lost 2 bases, with 11 bases spanning the gap. The V gene's germline CDR1 is MNHEY and CDR2 SMNVEV (reference sequence). There are 14 residues in the CDR3. As DNA, the CDR3 is TGTGCCAGCAGTTCCTTGCTGGGGAACTATGGCTACACCTTC. This sequence encodes CASSSLLGNYGYTF.

The V and J genes are TRBV7-9 and TRBJ2-2; 7 bases agree with TRBD1. V was pared by 5 bases and J by 4 bases, with 10 bases of the junction left unmatched. Germline CDR1 is SEHNR and CDR2 is FQNEAQ (reference sequence). This CDR3 region has 16 residues. The CDR3 region is CASSAEDRVGTGELFF. CDR3 in DNA: TGTGCCAGCAGCGCCGAAGACAGGGTAGGCACCGGGGAGCTGTTTTTT. The full variable domain, completed using reference TRBV7-9 and TRBJ2-2, is DTGVSQNPRHKITKRGQNVTFRCDPISEHNRLYWYRQTLGQGPEFLTYFQNEAQLEKSRLLSDRFSAERPKGSFSTLEIQRTEQGDSAMYLCASSAEDRVGTGELFFGEGSRLTVL.

The chain couples TRBV10-2 to TRBJ2-1; D gene unclear. The CDR3 is 11 residues long. Germline V CDR1 and CDR2: WSHSY, SAAADI. The V end was cut by 8 bases, the J end by 7 bases, with 9 bases between. Here the CDR3 reads CASSEGNEQFF. DNA for the CDR3: TGCGCCAGCTCGGAAGGAAATGAGCAGTTCTTC.